Following are 29 T cell receptor beta chains from one sample sequenced in a study of T cells after yellow fever vaccination (dated by TCRdb to about 2019). In light of the paper, this sample's treatment or condition label describes: live attenuated yellow fever vaccine strain. Receptors were amplified or captured by 5' RACE. Sequencing used an Illumina HiSeq 2500. TCRdb handled the public reads itself, with Q25 trimming in fastp and clone calling in MiXCR, and kept productive beta chains. CDR3 protein sequences are deduplicated, and each keeps its most common genes and DNA. This sample has just under 600,000 distinct CDR3 sequences in its table, and about 13% of those were observed once. About 14% of the sample lies in the top ten. The sequencing here drew on PBMCs, taken on the day of the yellow fever booster vaccination. The receptors shown here come from a man under 40 who received the YFV17D yellow fever vaccine.

J is TRBJ1-5 and V is TRBV7-2; D is ambiguous. Looked up from germline, CDR1 is SGHTA and CDR2 is FQGNSA. The CDR3 extends over 14 amino acids. The V gene lost 5 bases and the J gene lost 1 base, with 9 bases spanning the gap. The CDR3 here is CASSQSSSNQPQHF. In DNA form, the CDR3 reads TGTGCCAGCAGCCAGTCGAGCAGCAATCAGCCCCAGCATTTT.

The chain links TRBV9 to TRBJ1-6; 7 bases fit TRBD1. J lost 6 bases, V lost 3 bases, and 6 bases had no gene match. Germline lookup yields CDR1 SGDLS and CDR2 YYNGEE. The CDR3 consists of 15 residues. The CDR3 reads CASSARTGFNSPLHF. The CDR3 DNA sequence: TGTGCCAGCAGCGCCCGGACAGGCTTTAATTCACCCCTCCACTTT.

The chain has TRBV20-1 and TRBJ2-1; tentative D call: TRBD2 (5 bases). The CDR3 sequence is 16 residues long. V lost 0 bases to trimming and J lost 2 bases, with 14 bases between them. Per the germline V gene, CDR1 is DFQATT and CDR2 is SNEGSKA (reference sequence). The CDR3 loop reads CSARDRGSATYNEQFF. For the CDR3, the DNA is TGCAGTGCTAGAGATCGCGGGTCGGCGACCTACAATGAGCAGTTCTTC.

In its sample, this clonotype was seen a few times. Here the CDR3 DNA reads TGTGCCAGCAGCTACGGGACTAGCGGGAGAGAGACCCAGTACTTC. Its protein is CASSYGTSGRETQYF. The chain employs TRBV7-8 and TRBJ2-5, with TRBD2 matching 14 bases. Germline loops: CDR1 SGHVS, CDR2 FQNEAQ. The CDR3 extends over 15 amino acids. The junction had 2 bases not matched to a gene; V was cut back by 4 bases and J by 4 bases.

This clonotype occurred a few times. The rearrangement uses TRBV28 and TRBJ2-7; D possibly matches TRBD1 or TRBD2 (6 bases each). Germline loops: CDR1 MDHEN, CDR2 SYDVKM. This CDR3 comprises 14 residues. With 3 bases removed from V and 5 bases from J, the gap between germline ends came to 14 bases. CDR3 protein: CASSFPGAVHEQYF. The CDR3 region has the DNA TGTGCCAGCAGTTTTCCGGGGGCGGTTCACGAGCAGTACTTC.

The V and J genes are TRBV7-2 and TRBJ2-3, with D possibly being TRBD2 (6 bases). This CDR3 is 15 amino acids long. The germline V and J ends were trimmed by 2 bases and 2 bases, with 11 bases remaining between them. Per the germline V gene, CDR1 is SGHTA and CDR2 is FQGNSA. CDR3 sequence: CASSLTTGVTDTQYF. CDR3 in DNA: TGTGCCAGCAGCTTAACCACGGGAGTCACAGATACGCAGTATTTT.

This clonotype was counted a few times. V is TRBV7-9 and J is TRBJ2-1, with 9 bases matching TRBD2. There are 17 residues in the CDR3. Germline V lookup: CDR1 SEHNR, CDR2 FQNEAQ (reference sequence). V was clipped by 4 bases and J by 0 bases; unmatched bases: 7. The CDR3 spells CASSSRLAESSYNEQFF. The CDR3 coding sequence is TGTGCCAGCAGCTCCCGACTAGCGGAAAGCTCCTACAATGAGCAGTTCTTC.

This clonotype was counted a few times. The chain combines TRBV20-1 with TRBJ2-3; possible D gene TRBD1, 6 bases. CDR1 DFQATT and CDR2 SNEGSKA come from the germline V gene (reference sequence). The CDR3 has 13 residues. Trimming shortened V by 4 bases and J by 3 bases, and 11 bases separated the two germline ends. DNA of the CDR3: TGCAGTGCTACCCGGACAGTAACAGATACGCAGTATTTT. As protein: CSATRTVTDTQYF.

This clonotype appeared once. This chain connects TRBV3-1 to TRBJ2-3; no firm D call. The CDR3 length is 13 residues. Germline V CDR1 and CDR2: LGHDT, YNNKEL (reference sequence). V lost 2 bases and J lost 2, with 5 bases in between. The CDR3 here is CASSQLATDTQYF. The DNA for the CDR3 is TGTGCCAGCAGCCAACTGGCCACAGATACGCAGTATTTT.

The chain is built from TRBV28 and TRBJ2-7; D ambiguous. V was shortened by 4 bases and J by 8 bases, with 12 bases between the two germline ends. The CDR3 length is 12 residues. Germline CDR1 MDHEN, CDR2 SYDVKM. CDR3 amino acids: CASSSLGFKQYF. In DNA form, the CDR3 reads TGTGCCAGCAGTTCCCTCGGGTTTAAGCAGTACTTC.

This clonotype was counted a few times. The rearrangement uses TRBV27 and TRBJ1-2; 7 nucleotides align to TRBD1. This CDR3 comprises 13 residues. The germline V gene has CDR1 MNHEY and CDR2 SMNVEV (reference sequence). V dropped 3 bases and J dropped 7; count of bases not matched to a gene: 5. The CDR3 sequence is CASSFKGAVGYTF. CDR3 sequence (DNA): TGTGCCAGCAGTTTCAAGGGGGCTGTTGGCTACACCTTC.

In this sample, this clonotype turned up many times. This rearrangement joins TRBV5-4 to TRBJ2-5, with TRBD1 matching over 9 bases. With 4 bases clipped from V and 5 bases from J, the junction kept 6 bases outside the gene matches. The CDR3 has 14 amino acids. CDR1 and CDR2 from the germline V gene are SGHNT and YYREEE (reference sequence). The CDR3 sequence is CASSPPGTGETQYF. For the CDR3, the DNA is TGTGCCAGCAGCCCGCCCGGGACAGGGGAGACCCAGTACTTC.

The DNA of the CDR3 is TGTGCCAGCAGCTTAATTTTTCGTGTCGTTGGGCGGAAGGGGGAGACCCAGTACTTC. This encodes CASSLIFRVVGRKGETQYF. The rearrangement uses TRBV11-2 and TRBJ2-5; tentative D call: TRBD1 (5 bases). Deletions cut 2 bases from V and 5 bases from J, with 27 bases between. Germline V lookup: CDR1 SGHAT, CDR2 FQNNGV. The CDR3 contains 19 residues.

This clonotype has more than one count but fewer than ten. This chain uses TRBV20-1 with TRBJ1-5, with a weak D call TRBD1 (5 bases). Trimming took off 5 bases at V and 2 bases at J, with 10 bases between the two ends. Per germline, CDR1 DFQATT and CDR2 SNEGSKA (reference sequence). This CDR3 comprises 13 residues. The DNA of the CDR3 is TGCAGTGCTCAAGACAGTGGCAATCAGCCCCAGCATTTT. This encodes CSAQDSGNQPQHF.

The genes are TRBV4-3 and TRBJ2-3, with 7 bases that match TRBD2. J was trimmed by 4 bases and V by 3 bases; bases with no gene match: 7. CDR1 and CDR2 from the germline V gene are LGHNA and YSLEER. The CDR3 loop spans 15 amino acids. The CDR3 DNA follows: TGCGCCAGCAGCCACCAGCGGGACGTCCCAGATACGCAGTATTTT. It encodes CASSHQRDVPDTQYF.

The rearrangement joins TRBV4-2 to TRBJ2-3; no clear D gene. Germline CDR1 LGHNA, CDR2 YNFKEQ. CDR3 length: 15 amino acids. The ends were cut back, 2 bases at V and 4 bases at J, with 13 bases in the middle. This CDR3 is CASSQWWRLADTQYF. For the CDR3, the DNA is TGTGCCAGCAGCCAATGGTGGAGACTGGCAGATACGCAGTATTTT.

The V and J genes are TRBV29-1 and TRBJ1-2; D ambiguous. CDR3 length: 13 amino acids. V lost 5 bases to trimming and J lost 6 bases, with 16 bases between them. Germline lookup yields CDR1 SQVTM and CDR2 ANQGSEA. CDR3: CSVTQTVGDGYTF. DNA of the CDR3: TGCAGCGTTACCCAAACTGTCGGGGATGGCTACACCTTC. Based on the CDR3 plus reference TRBV29-1 and TRBJ1-2, the full variable domain is SAVISQKPSRDICQRGTSLTIQCQVDSQVTMMFWYRQQPGQSLTLIATANQGSEATYESGFVIDKFPISRPNLTFSTLTVSNMSPEDSSIYLCSVTQTVGDGYTFGSGTRLTVV.

This clonotype was found many times. It is unclear where the CDR3 begins or ends on the DNA, so no DNA is shown, and the CDR3 is as TCRdb lists it. V gene TRBV14 combines with J gene TRBJ2-5. The CDR3 sequence runs 14 residues, both termini included. Germline CDR1 reads SGHDN; CDR2 reads FVKESK. CDR3 sequence: CASSLSGVKATQYF.

This clonotype has only a few counts. The V gene is TRBV6-2 or TRBV6-3, the J gene TRBJ2-5; 7 nucleotides agree with TRBD1. V lost 8 bases, J lost 5 bases, and 5 bases stayed unmatched. This CDR3 has 12 residues. CDR1 is MNHEY and CDR2 is SVGEGT in the germline V gene. CDR3 nucleotide sequence: TGTGCCAGCCTGGACAGGTTTGAGACCCAGTACTTC. This codes for CASLDRFETQYF.

The sample holds a few counts of this clonotype. CDR3 sequence reads: CSVEVIAGGDTQYF. The CDR3 nucleotides are TGCAGCGTTGAAGTTATAGCGGGGGGAGATACGCAGTATTTT. The genes are TRBV29-1 and TRBJ2-3; 10 nucleotides line up with TRBD2. The length of the CDR3 is 14 residues. The trim removed 1 base at V and 5 bases at J, leaving 3 bases unmatched. CDR1 SQVTM and CDR2 ANQGSEA come from the germline V gene.

This clonotype came up a few times. This chain connects TRBV6-2 or TRBV6-3 to TRBJ2-1, with 8 bases lining up with TRBD2. The germline V gene encodes CDR1 MNHEY and CDR2 SVGEGT. The ends lost 6 bases at V and 6 bases at J; junction bases unmatched: 7. The CDR3 length is 14 residues. CDR3 region: CASRPGGDPNEQFF. The CDR3 DNA is TGTGCCAGCAGGCCCGGGGGGGACCCCAATGAGCAGTTCTTC.

This clonotype turned up a few times. The V gene is TRBV6-2 or TRBV6-3, the J gene TRBJ1-2, with TRBD1 matching over 7 bases. Trimming removed 5 bases from V and 6 bases from J; junction bases left unmatched: 12. In germline, CDR1 is MNHEY, CDR2 SVGEGT. The CDR3 is 15 residues long. This CDR3 reads CASSLSSGQLNGYTF. As DNA, the CDR3 is TGTGCCAGCAGTCTTTCGTCGGGACAGCTCAATGGCTACACCTTC.

V and J are TRBV18 and TRBJ2-1, with 9 positions matching TRBD2. With V trimmed by 3 bases and J by 4 bases, 7 bases remained unmatched. The CDR3 totals 16 residues. Germline CDR1 and CDR2: KGHSH and LQKENI. The CDR3 DNA reads TGTGCCAGCTCACCGTTTTCTAGCGGGACTTACAATGAGCAGTTCTTC. Its protein product is CASSPFSSGTYNEQFF.

This CDR3 is CASSLISGDEQFF. CDR3 nucleotide sequence: TGCGCCAGCAGCTTGATTTCCGGGGATGAGCAGTTCTTC. The J gene is TRBJ2-1, the V gene TRBV5-1; the D gene is possibly TRBD2 (5 bases). This CDR3 region has 13 residues. V was shortened by 1 base and J by 8 bases, with 10 bases between the two germline ends. Germline CDR1 SGHRS, CDR2 YFSETQ.

With regard to this clonotype: The junction differs from germline at one of its ends, possibly a read error. This CDR3 reads CASSLGGPLLF. The CDR3 DNA sequence: TGTGCCAGCAGCCTAGGCGGGCCTCTTCTATTC. J is TRBJ2-5 and V is TRBV11-2; D is perhaps TRBD2 (5 bases). The CDR3 runs 11 residues. CDR1 SGHAT and CDR2 FQNNGV come from the germline V gene.

This clonotype was seen only a few times. The chain couples TRBV7-2 to TRBJ2-3, with 11 bases that match TRBD2. V lost 5 bases, J lost 6 bases, and 13 bases stayed unmatched. The CDR3 covers 17 residues. The germline CDR1 and CDR2 sequences are SGHTA and FQGNSA. This CDR3 is CASSLGGTSGRLDTQYF. CDR3 DNA sequence: TGTGCCAGCAGCCTAGGAGGTACTAGCGGGAGATTGGATACGCAGTATTTT.

The table lists this clonotype with a few counts. The chain employs TRBV29-1 and TRBJ2-7; 10 bases match TRBD2. Unmatched junction bases numbered 7, after V lost 6 bases and J lost 2 bases. CDR3 size: 14 residues. CDR1 SQVTM and CDR2 ANQGSEA come from the germline V gene. The CDR3 nucleotides read TGCAGCGTCCGGACTAGCGGAGGCACCTACGAGCAGTACTTC. Translation: CSVRTSGGTYEQYF.

The rearrangement joins TRBV5-1 to TRBJ2-7; the match to TRBD1 covers 9 bases. V dropped 4 bases and J dropped 2; count of bases not matched to a gene: 10. This CDR3 has 16 amino acids. The germline CDR1 and CDR2 sequences are SGHRS and YFSETQ. The CDR3 here is CASSTSWDRDTYEQYF. The CDR3 DNA reads as TGCGCCAGCAGCACTTCTTGGGACAGGGATACCTACGAGCAGTACTTC.

CDR3 sequence reads: CASSRTTGYEQYF. CDR3 sequence (DNA): TGTGCCAGCAGTAGGACAACGGGGTACGAGCAGTACTTC. The chain employs TRBV6-1 and TRBJ2-7; D might be TRBD1 or TRBD2, each matching 5 bases. The CDR3 is 13 amino acids. Between the trimmed V and J ends, which lost 5 bases and 4 bases, there was a span of 12 bases. The V gene's germline CDR1 is MNHNS and CDR2 SASEGT.